Sequencing of this T cell receptor (beta chain) was carried out in a study of blood T cells in healthy people across ages. Study-wide results and limits: A greater number of naive CD4+ cells and higher diversity distinguished long-lived donors from aged donors. Roughly linear age-related decline in beta diversity appeared, significant by age approximately 41.

The V gene lost 4 bases and the J gene lost 6 bases, with 11 bases spanning the gap. This CDR3 is 13 amino acids long. Germline CDR1 LGHNA, CDR2 YSLEER. On this clonotype: Its target is unknown.

PCR was performed a second time for roughly 7 to 11 cycles using a sample-barcoded 5' primer and a J-beta primer mix. CDR3-containing paired-end reads numbering at least 2.5 million came from each sample. TCRdb fed the 5' RACE reads into MiXCR, producing one record per CDR3 protein. The sample contains roughly 2 million distinct CDR3 sequences, about 49% of which appear only once. Every donor provided 7.5 to 10 milliliters of peripheral blood. This chain links TRBV4-3 with TRBJ2-3; D remains ambiguous. The TCR originated in a woman aged 40 to 55 in good health. The sample consisted of blood. The CDR3 region is CASSRLGSDTQYF. For the CDR3, the DNA is TGCGCCAGCAGCCGTTTAGGGTCGGATACGCAGTATTTT.